The 21 T cell receptor beta chains given below trace back to one sample, sequenced in a study of control samples from healthy donors and cancer patients. Sequenced by immunoSEQ multiplex PCR; TCRdb stores in-frame clones only, minus some. The sample yields about 140,000 clones, more than 80% seen once. Sequenced material: blood. Every receptor here comes from a man between 18 and 35 years old in good health.

V gene TRBV19 combines with J gene TRBJ1-2; 7 nucleotides agree with TRBD1. The CDR3 consists of 15 residues. The J segment lost 1 base and the V segment lost 7 bases, leaving 9 bases of the junction unmatched. The germline CDR1 and CDR2 sequences are LNHDA and SQIVND (reference sequence). CDR3 sequence: CASILSAGGNYGYTF. CDR3 DNA: TGTGCCAGTATCCTATCGGCAGGGGGTAACTATGGCTACACCTTC.

The chain carries TRBV11-2 and TRBJ1-1; 10 nucleotides line up with TRBD1. Trimming removed 4 bases from V and 3 bases from J; junction bases left unmatched: 5. This CDR3 spans 15 amino acids. Germline assignment: CDR1 SGHAT and CDR2 FQNNGV. In nucleotides, the CDR3 is TGTGCCAGCAGCTCAACCGGGACAGGGGACACTGAAGCTTTCTTT. This gives the protein CASSSTGTGDTEAFF.

This chain links TRBV4-2 with TRBJ2-5, with 7 bases aligning to TRBD2. Germline V gene lookup returns CDR1 LGHNA and CDR2 YNFKEQ. CDR3 length: 15 amino acids. V shed 5 bases, J shed 5 bases, and the junction held 11 bases outside the gene matches. This CDR3 reads CASSEGEGLSETQYF. Here the CDR3 DNA reads TGTGCCAGCAGCGAAGGCGAGGGACTATCGGAGACCCAGTACTTC.

This chain links TRBV6-4 with TRBJ2-7; D remains ambiguous. The CDR3 has 15 residues. Germline CDR1 reads MRHNA; CDR2 reads SNTAGT. Trimming removed 3 bases at V and 0 bases at J, with 12 bases between. Written as DNA, the CDR3 is TGTGCCAGCAGTGAGTGGTCAGGCGACTCCTACGAGCAGTACTTC. Its translation: CASSEWSGDSYEQYF.

Details on this clone: Other DNA sequences within the sample encode an identical CDR3. The CDR3: CASRAAGKVTQYF. The CDR3 DNA sequence: TGTGCCAGCAGGGCAGCGGGGAAGGTTACGCAGTATTTT. The gene calls are TRBV28 and TRBJ2-3; 7 bases match TRBD2. Germline CDR1 MDHEN, CDR2 SYDVKM. The V gene end was trimmed by 6 bases and the J gene end by 8 bases; junction bases not matched to a gene: 8. CDR3 size: 13 residues.

V gene TRBV14 combines with J gene TRBJ2-2; D is perhaps TRBD1 or TRBD2 (6 bases each). Trimming pared 4 bases from V and 0 bases from J, leaving 12 bases between. Germline V gives CDR1 SGHDN, CDR2 FVKESK. The CDR3 has 16 amino acids. In DNA form, the CDR3 reads TGTGCCAGCAGCCGGTCGAGGGGGGCGAACACCGGGGAGCTGTTTTTT. It codes for CASSRSRGANTGELFF. Together with reference TRBV14 and TRBJ2-2, the CDR3 gives the full variable domain: EAGVTQFPSHSVIEKGQTVTLRCDPISGHDNLYWYRRVMGKEIKFLLHFVKESKQDESGMPNNRFLAERTGGTYSTLKVQPAELEDSGVYFCASSRSRGANTGELFFGEGSRLTVL.

This clone has just a few counts. The rearrangement uses TRBV18 and TRBJ2-6; D gene unclear. Germline loops: CDR1 KGHSH, CDR2 LQKENI. The CDR3 is 16 amino acids. Trimming removed 6 bases from V and 0 bases from J, with 12 bases in between. The CDR3: CASSDSGFSGANVLTF. CDR3 in DNA: TGTGCCAGCTCGGATTCAGGCTTCTCTGGGGCCAACGTCCTGACTTTC.

This clone was seen a single time. V and J are TRBV27 and TRBJ2-6; TRBD1 might be the D (5 bases). The germline V and J ends were trimmed by 6 bases and 0 bases, with 12 bases remaining between them. The germline gives CDR1 MNHEY, CDR2 SMNVEV (reference sequence). The CDR3 is made up of 16 amino acids. CDR3 protein: CASRLKQVSGANVLTF. CDR3 nucleotide sequence: TGTGCCAGCAGGCTCAAACAGGTCTCTGGGGCCAACGTCCTGACTTTC. The variable domain in full, with the rest retrieved from reference TRBV27 and TRBJ2-6, is EAQVTQNPRYLITVTGKKLTVTCSQNMNHEYMSWYRQDPGLGLRQIYYSMNVEVTDKGDVPEGYKVSRKEKRNFPLILESPSPNQTSLYFCASRLKQVSGANVLTFGAGSRLTVL.

J is TRBJ2-3 and V is TRBV7-3, with 10 positions matching TRBD2. The CDR3 sequence is 17 residues long. Germline V gives CDR1 SGHTA, CDR2 FQGTGA. Unmatched junction bases numbered 8, after V lost 1 base and J lost 4 bases. The CDR3 DNA reads as TGTGCCAGCAGCTTAAGAGCGGGGGGGCGTTTTGCAGATACGCAGTATTTT. Amino acids: CASSLRAGGRFADTQYF.

The chain uses TRBV5-4 and TRBJ1-3, with TRBD1 matching over 7 bases. Unmatched junction bases numbered 7, after V lost 4 bases and J lost 0 bases. This CDR3 comprises 16 residues. Germline lookup yields CDR1 SGHNT and CDR2 YYREEE (reference sequence). The CDR3 here is CASSRGGTVSGNTIYF. The CDR3, as DNA: TGTGCCAGCAGCCGCGGTGGGACAGTCTCTGGAAACACCATATATTTT.

The V call is TRBV6-5, the J call TRBJ2-7; 9 nucleotides match TRBD2. The V gene end was trimmed by 4 bases and the J gene end by 6 bases; junction bases not matched to a gene: 7. The V gene's germline CDR1 is MNHEY and CDR2 SVGAGI. This CDR3 region has 14 residues. The CDR3 loop is CASSLAGGGAEQYF. The CDR3 bases are TGTGCCAGCAGTTTGGCGGGGGGGGGCGCCGAGCAGTACTTC.

The chain combines TRBV4-1 with TRBJ1-6; no clear D gene. Per germline, CDR1 MGHRA and CDR2 YSYEKL. The germline V and J ends were trimmed by 1 base and 10 bases, with 14 bases remaining between them. The CDR3 covers 15 residues. The CDR3 region is CASSQAITMESPLHF. CDR3 nucleotides: TGCGCCAGCAGCCAAGCGATCACAATGGAGTCACCCCTCCACTTT.

This chain joins TRBV30 and TRBJ1-2; D gene unclear. Trimming cost V 0 bases and J 6 bases, with 8 bases left between them. The CDR3 spans 12 residues. The germline V gene has CDR1 GTSNPN and CDR2 SVGIG (reference sequence). CDR3 nucleotide sequence: TGTGCCTGGAGTGTTGTGTTTAATGGCTACACCTTC. Translating it yields CAWSVVFNGYTF.

The V call is TRBV5-1, the J call TRBJ2-1, with 8 bases identical to TRBD1. V was clipped by 0 bases and J by 4 bases; unmatched bases: 6. The CDR3 is 16 residues long. Germline CDR1 is SGHRS and CDR2 is YFSETQ. The CDR3: CASSLGTGHMYNEQFF. CDR3 DNA: TGCGCCAGCAGCTTGGGGACAGGGCATATGTACAATGAGCAGTTCTTC.

The chain links TRBV6-2 or TRBV6-3 to TRBJ2-5; possible D gene TRBD2, 5 bases. The CDR3 sequence is 13 residues long. Germline V CDR1 and CDR2: MNHEY, SVGEGT. V gave up 4 bases and J gave up 4 bases, with 10 bases separating them. CDR3 in DNA: TGTGCCAGCAGTTTCGAGGGTATAGAGACCCAGTACTTC. This gives the protein CASSFEGIETQYF.

The chain recombines TRBV19 with TRBJ1-1; no reliable D call. The V gene lost 2 bases and the J gene lost 0 bases, with 7 bases spanning the gap. Germline V gene lookup returns CDR1 LNHDA and CDR2 SQIVND (reference sequence). CDR3 length: 14 residues. CDR3 sequence: CASSIYPMNTEAFF. DNA for the CDR3: TGTGCCAGTAGTATATACCCCATGAACACTGAAGCTTTCTTT.

The J gene is TRBJ2-3, the V gene TRBV6-5, with D possibly being TRBD1 (5 bases). The CDR3 spans 13 residues. Trimming removed 6 bases from V and 0 bases from J, with 7 bases in between. The germline V gene encodes CDR1 MNHEY and CDR2 SVGAGI. The CDR3 loop is CASRGPSTDTQYF. The DNA of the CDR3 is TGTGCCAGCAGGGGGCCTAGCACAGATACGCAGTATTTT.

The V call is TRBV2, the J call TRBJ1-1; D gene unclear. The CDR3 sequence is 11 residues long. V lost 4 bases, J lost 5 bases, and 5 bases lay in between. Germline CDR1 reads SNHLY; CDR2 reads FYNNEI. The CDR3 DNA reads TGTGCCAGCAGTGGAGGAACTGAAGCTTTCTTT. It encodes CASSGGTEAFF.

This clone turned up a few times. The chain has TRBV7-3 and TRBJ2-1, with TRBD2 as a possible D gene (6 bases). This CDR3 contains 15 residues. Between the trimmed V and J ends, which lost 5 bases and 6 bases, there was a span of 17 bases. The germline gives CDR1 SGHTA, CDR2 FQGTGA. CDR3 sequence reads: CASSPERAAVNEQFF. For the CDR3, the DNA is TGTGCCAGCAGCCCAGAGCGGGCGGCCGTCAATGAGCAGTTCTTC. The entire variable domain, with the rest obtained from reference TRBV7-3 and TRBJ2-1, is as follows: GAGVSQTPSNKVTEKGKYVELRCDPISGHTALYWYRQSLGQGPEFLIYFQGTGAADDSGLPNDRFFAVRPEGSVSTLKIQRTERGDSAVYLCASSPERAAVNEQFFGPGTRLTVL.

The chain couples TRBV4-3 to TRBJ2-7; D gene unclear. Germline CDR1 is LGHNA and CDR2 is YSLEER. Trimming left V 1 base short and J 2 bases short, with 12 bases between. The CDR3 consists of 15 residues. The chain's CDR3 is CASSQGLGRTYEQYF. CDR3 coding DNA: TGCGCCAGCAGCCAAGGTCTCGGCAGAACCTACGAGCAGTACTTC.

This chain joins TRBV24-1 and TRBJ2-5, with D perhaps TRBD1 or TRBD2 (5 bases each). From germline, CDR1 is KGHDR and CDR2 SFDVKD. This CDR3 is built from 14 residues. Trimming stripped 9 bases from V and 3 bases from J, with 16 bases between. The CDR3 protein is CATWDRWQKETQYF. CDR3 coding DNA: TGTGCCACCTGGGACCGTTGGCAGAAAGAGACCCAGTACTTC.